This T cell receptor beta chain was profiled in a study of cytomegalovirus exposure and HLA in healthy donors (dated by TCRdb to about 2017). Some background on the complete study: A later analysis indicated that the 110 or so validation repertoires were generated on the platform also employed for the approximately 700 repertoires of the first cohort. The aim of the study was to test whether cataloging public T cell receptors could identify signatures of past pathogen exposure. Along with the roughly 700-subject first cohort, a separate validation cohort of around 120 different subjects was used. To predict cytomegalovirus infection status, the study brought together high-throughput TCR immunosequencing, statistical association of individual TCRs with disease status, and machine learning. Results and caveats for the whole study, not just this receptor: In both the original and validation cohorts, the classifier was reported to diagnose cytomegalovirus status with high specificity and sensitivity. A later analysis lacked HLA typing for the validation cohort, so it scored co-occurrence in that cohort across all 120 repertoires. Most TCR sequences were observed very rarely across donors, whereas some public TCRs were present in many individuals. The authors suggested that the approach could potentially be generalized to other disease states and immunological phenotypes. In the study, approximately 160 TCR beta chains were listed as associated with cytomegalovirus. Subsequent analysis determined that TCRs grouped into clusters in the first cohort also showed a tendency toward co-occurrence across the roughly 110 validation repertoires, and 85% to 95% of cluster scores exceeded 0. Three of the identified cytomegalovirus-associated TCR beta chains were confirmed in vitro to be specific for cytomegalovirus antigens.

The donors were included in the validation cohort of over a hundred subjects, a group kept apart from the approximately 700-subject first cohort. Of note for this clone: What antigen it recognizes has not been identified. No qualities accompany the bases; no much larger clone lies one base away.

The CDR3 starts with the cysteine, ends with the phenylalanine, and has 13 residues. Here the CDR3 DNA is all that survives: 39 bases in frame from base 1. The germline V end is reduced by 6 bases and the J end by 9 bases; junction bases left unmatched: 8. From a lookup of the germline V gene (reference sequence), CDR1 and CDR2 are MNHEY and SMNVEV. Libraries were made using the immunoSEQ multiplex PCR assay. The authors' analysis ran thus. A statistical classification framework was developed to diagnose cytomegalovirus status using the catalog of TCR beta chain sequences. The source is immuneACCESS, and TCRdb retained only in-frame sequences with V and J called. Part of the clones is not carried over; for the studies checked, unresolved V genes explain less than half of this, and the remainder is unexplained. The DNA gave D and trimming, while V, J and clone size come from that table. This sample is represented by roughly 200,000 clones; around 86% of them were singletons. The ten top clones hold 7.2% of the sample.

The V and J genes are TRBV27 and TRBJ2-3, with 8 junctional bases fitting TRBD2. The clonotype was recovered from a man in his thirties or forties in good health and CMV-seropositive. Sequenced: PBMCs. Here the CDR3 is given as CASSPPGLATQYF. The DNA reads TGTGCCAGCAGCCCTCCCGGACTAGCAACGCAGTATTTT.